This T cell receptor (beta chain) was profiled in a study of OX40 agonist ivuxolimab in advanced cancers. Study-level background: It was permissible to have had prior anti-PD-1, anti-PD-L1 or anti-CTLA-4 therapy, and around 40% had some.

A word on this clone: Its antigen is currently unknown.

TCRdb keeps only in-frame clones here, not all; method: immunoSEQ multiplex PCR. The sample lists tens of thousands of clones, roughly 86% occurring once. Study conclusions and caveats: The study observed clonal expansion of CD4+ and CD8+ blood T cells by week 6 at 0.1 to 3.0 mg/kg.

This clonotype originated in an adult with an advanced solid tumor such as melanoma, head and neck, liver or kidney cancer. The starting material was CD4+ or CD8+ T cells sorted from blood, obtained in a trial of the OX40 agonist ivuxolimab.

CDR3 sequence (DNA): TGCGCCAGCAGCCTGGGGGGCTCTAACTATGGCTACACCTTC. Its translation: CASSLGGSNYGYTF. The genes are TRBV5-1 and TRBJ1-2; D may be TRBD1 (6 bases). Between the trimmed V and J ends, which lost 4 bases and 0 bases, there was a span of 10 bases. Germline V gene data show CDR1 as SGHRS and CDR2 as YFSETQ. The CDR3 sequence is 14 residues long.